What follows is one TCR beta chain and its context. Its recognized antigen is unknown. No much larger clonotype is one base removed from it; base qualities were not supplied. To sequence the TCRbeta CDR3 region, genomic DNA was isolated from the sorted cells. The immunoSEQ Assay was used to sequence the TCRbeta CDR3 regions. Here the immuneACCESS table is served through TCRdb, limited to in-frame sequences with V and J called. Missing clones are a known gap in these copies; in checked studies unresolved V genes cover under half, and the rest lacks a known reason. The sample records 70,000 or so clones, approximately 92% of which are singletons. Together, the top ten hold 0.94% of the sample. These data belong to a study of OX40 agonist ivuxolimab in advanced cancers. Broadly, across the study: Ivuxolimab, which targeted the costimulatory receptor OX40 (CD134), was an agonistic, fully human IgG2 monoclonal antibody. Prior anti-PD-1, anti-PD-L1 or anti-CTLA-4 therapy was permitted, and checkpoint inhibitors had been received by about 36% of dose-escalation patients. The paper covers the monotherapy dose-escalation part of the phase I ivuxolimab trial, which included N of about 51 patients. In the dose-escalation cohort, roughly 80% of patients were male, and the mean age was approximately 55 years, with a range of about 20 to 79. Intravenous ivuxolimab was administered to patients every 2 weeks at six dose levels: 0.01, 0.1, 0.3, 1.5, 3 and 10 mg/kg. Partial responses were achieved by three dose-escalation patients, of whom one had hepatocellular carcinoma and two had cutaneous melanoma. The purpose of peripheral TCRbeta sequencing was to test whether ivuxolimab changed TCR sequence diversity and led to clonal T-cell expansion. Of the approximately 50 patients in dose escalation, some 20 had hepatocellular carcinoma, about 15 had melanoma, 9 had renal cell carcinoma and 9 had head and neck cancer.

What the authors observed across the whole study: Which antigens the clonally expanded peripheral T cells were specific for was not determined. At doses of 0.1 to 3.0 mg/kg, clonal expansion of both CD4+ and CD8+ T cells in blood was seen between baseline and week 6. After ivuxolimab, CD8+ T cells had more expanded clones than CD4+ T cells on average. Low levels of normalized T-cell clonal expansion were also seen in some nonresponding patients. In the 0.1-3.0 mg/kg groups, partial responders had among the lowest normalized peripheral clonal expansion, particularly in CD8+ T cells.

The CDR3 measures 13 amino acids from cysteine to phenylalanine. The CDR3 DNA has 39 bases and is translated from base 1. A distance of 11 bases separates the germline ends of V and J, which lose 1 base and 8 bases respectively. The germline V gene (reference sequence) supplies CDR1 SEHNR and CDR2 FQNEAQ. The trial excluded patients who had a history of autoimmune disease or who were on systemic immunosuppression. Peripheral blood for TCR sequencing was collected from all dose cohorts at baseline, on cycle 4 day 1, and on cycle 7 day 1. Samples were obtained from an open-label, multicenter, first-in-human phase I dose-escalation trial of ivuxolimab. The trial enrolled adults with locally advanced or metastatic head and neck squamous cell, hepatocellular, melanoma or renal cell carcinoma. Before TCR sequencing, CD4+ T cells and CD8+ T cells from peripheral blood were sorted into separate populations.

The sequence joins TRBV7-9 to TRBJ1-2, with the identity of the D gene unclear. The specimen was CD4+ or CD8+ T cells sorted from blood, collected in a trial of the OX40 agonist ivuxolimab. This clonotype was obtained from an adult with an advanced solid tumor such as melanoma, head and neck, liver or kidney cancer. The DNA sequence is as follows: TGTGCCAGCAGCTTAGAGTCGGAGGAGGGCTACACCTTC. Its protein reads: CASSLESEEGYTF.